A single sample gave rise to the 25 T cell receptor beta chains below, sequenced in a study of blood T cell repertoires in COVID-19 (dated by TCRdb to the early 2020s). Receptor amplification or capture employed the immunoSEQ multiplex PCR assay. This immuneACCESS table, as held by TCRdb, lists in-frame sequences with V and J called but not all clones. Of the missing ones, under half trace to an unresolved V gene in checked studies; the others have no known cause. The table for this sample lists roughly 240,000 clones; about 82% of them were counted only once. More than 2% of the sample rests with the top ten. The material sequenced was PBMCs or T cells enriched from blood (not recorded which). The receptors stem from a woman aged 50 to 60 who had recovered from COVID-19.

This chain joins TRBV30 and TRBJ1-1; TRBD1 matches at 9 bases. CDR3 length: 16 residues. Looked up from germline, CDR1 is GTSNPN and CDR2 is SVGIG (reference sequence). V shed 4 bases and J 1 base; nucleotides not matched to a gene: 10. The CDR3 protein is CAWTHYGQGKNTEAFF. The CDR3 nucleotides read TGTGCCTGGACCCACTACGGACAGGGGAAGAACACTGAAGCTTTCTTT.

The J gene is TRBJ2-7, the V gene TRBV11-2; 9 nucleotides line up with TRBD2. CDR3 length: 13 amino acids. CDR1 and CDR2 (germline): SGHAT, FQNNGV. The junction had 8 bases not matched to a gene; V was cut back by 6 bases and J by 8 bases. The CDR3 reads CASRAGGTPKQYF. Written as DNA, the CDR3 is TGTGCCAGCAGAGCGGGGGGTACCCCAAAGCAGTACTTC. Drawing the rest from reference TRBV11-2 and TRBJ2-7, the complete variable domain is EAGVAQSPRYKIIEKRQSVAFWCNPISGHATLYWYQQILGQGPKLLIQFQNNGVVDDSQLPKDRFSAERLKGVDSTLKIQPAKLEDSAVYLCASRAGGTPKQYFGPGTRLTVT.

The chain couples TRBV6-2 or TRBV6-3 to TRBJ2-3, with TRBD2 identical over 7 bases. This CDR3 has 15 amino acids. V dropped 6 bases and J dropped 4; count of bases not matched to a gene: 10. Germline-derived CDR1 and CDR2 are MNHEY and SVGEGT. CDR3 nucleotides: TGTGCCAGCAGCCCCGCGGGGGATAGCGCAGATACGCAGTATTTT. Residues: CASSPAGDSADTQYF.

J is TRBJ2-1 and V is TRBV7-9; 9 nucleotides line up with TRBD1. CDR1 and CDR2 from the germline V gene are SEHNR and FQNEAQ (reference sequence). The length of the CDR3 is 16 residues. V was pared by 7 bases and J by 3 bases, with 10 bases of the junction left unmatched. The CDR3 nucleotides read TGTGCCAGCACCCTTTCGGGACAGGGATTCTACAATGAGCAGTTCTTC. This codes for CASTLSGQGFYNEQFF.

CDR3 coding DNA: TGTGCCATCAGCCGTGGACAGGGGGACAATGAGCAGTTCTTC. Residues: CAISRGQGDNEQFF. V usage is TRBV10-3 and J usage is TRBJ2-1, with 10 bases aligning to TRBD1. The CDR3 consists of 14 residues. Losses at the gene ends were 6 bases for V and 5 bases for J; bases not matched to a gene: 4. Germline values: CDR1 ENHRY, CDR2 SYGVKD.

The chain recombines TRBV18 with TRBJ2-7, with 10 positions matching TRBD1. The germline V gene encodes CDR1 KGHSH and CDR2 LQKENI. The CDR3 runs 17 residues. Trimming cost V 6 bases and J 1 base; bases outside gene matches: 12. The chain's CDR3 is CASSRGAGTGASYEQYF. The DNA for the CDR3 is TGTGCCAGCTCGCGGGGGGCCGGGACAGGGGCTTCCTACGAGCAGTACTTC.

J is TRBJ1-2 and V is TRBV5-1, with unresolved D. The ends were cut back, 0 bases at V and 4 bases at J, with 16 bases in the middle. The germline CDR1 and CDR2 sequences are SGHRS and YFSETQ. This CDR3 comprises 16 residues. CDR3 sequence reads: CASSLAPGPGFYGYTF. The CDR3 region has the DNA TGCGCCAGCAGCTTGGCCCCCGGTCCGGGATTCTATGGCTACACCTTC.

This clone showed up just once. V and J are TRBV5-4 and TRBJ2-7; TRBD2 matches 7 bases. Germline CDR1 and CDR2: SGHNT and YYREEE (reference sequence). This CDR3 is built from 15 residues. V lost 4 bases, J lost 0 bases, and 7 bases stayed unmatched. This CDR3 reads CASSREGGSSYEQYF. The CDR3 nucleotides read TGTGCCAGCAGCAGGGAGGGCGGGAGCTCCTACGAGCAGTACTTC.

This clone is a singleton in its sample. The V gene is TRBV6-2 or TRBV6-3, the J gene TRBJ1-5; TRBD1 matches 7 bases. The V gene end was trimmed by 4 bases and the J gene end by 2 bases; junction bases not matched to a gene: 2. Germline CDR1 is MNHEY and CDR2 is SVGEGT. This CDR3 is built from 14 residues. The CDR3: CASSFTGGNQPQHF. The CDR3, as DNA: TGTGCCAGCAGTTTCACAGGGGGCAATCAGCCCCAGCATTTT.

This rearrangement joins TRBV7-8 to TRBJ1-6; 8 bases fit TRBD1. V shed 5 bases and J 3 bases; nucleotides not matched to a gene: 6. CDR3 length: 16 residues. Per the germline V gene, CDR1 is SGHVS and CDR2 is FQNEAQ. CDR3 in amino acids: CASSPGTGFYNSPLHF. As DNA, the CDR3 is TGTGCCAGCAGCCCCGGGACAGGTTTCTATAATTCACCCCTCCACTTT.

The V call is TRBV11-3, the J call TRBJ2-7, with 9 bases aligning to TRBD1. CDR1 is SGHNT, CDR2 YENEEA, per germline. V lost 3 bases to trimming and J lost 7 bases; unmatched junction nucleotides: 13. The CDR3 contains 16 residues. This CDR3 is CASSLGYRGPTGEQYF. In nucleotides, the CDR3 is TGTGCCAGCAGCTTGGGCTACAGGGGGCCCACGGGGGAGCAGTACTTC.

The rearrangement uses TRBV19 and TRBJ1-2; 8 nucleotides match TRBD1. The CDR3 sequence is 14 residues long. Germline trimming cut 5 bases from V and 2 bases from J; bases unmatched to any gene: 4. Germline CDR1 is LNHDA and CDR2 is SQIVND (reference sequence). CDR3 in amino acids: CASSSTGVNYGYTF. The CDR3 DNA reads as TGTGCCAGTAGTTCGACAGGGGTCAACTATGGCTACACCTTC.

The chain recombines TRBV3-1 (or the pseudogene TRBV3-2) with TRBJ1-5, with D possibly matching TRBD1 (5 bases). CDR1 is LGHDT, CDR2 YNNKEL, per germline (reference sequence). Trimming cost V 1 base and J 6 bases, with 10 bases left between them. The CDR3 covers 14 residues. The CDR3 region is CASSQVTGGQPQHF. Written as DNA, the CDR3 is TGTGCCAGCAGCCAAGTCACAGGTGGTCAGCCCCAGCATTTT.

The chain links TRBV9 to TRBJ2-1, with D hard to call. The CDR3 has 15 amino acids. The germline V gene encodes CDR1 SGDLS and CDR2 YYNGEE. V lost 2 bases, J lost 8 bases, and 17 bases lay in between. The CDR3 DNA reads as TGTGCCAGCAGCGTCCGGCTAGTGGATGTGGATGAGCAGTTCTTC. Its protein product is CASSVRLVDVDEQFF. Variable domain in full (rest from reference TRBV9 and TRBJ2-1): DSGVTQTPKHLITATGQRVTLRCSPRSGDLSVYWYQQSLDQGLQFLIQYYNGEERAKGNILERFSAQQFPDLHSELNLSSLELGDSALYFCASSVRLVDVDEQFFGPGTRLTVL.

The J gene is TRBJ2-1, the V gene TRBV7-2; D may be TRBD2 (5 bases). The germline CDR1 and CDR2 sequences are SGHTA and FQGNSA. This CDR3 spans 15 amino acids. V was clipped by 1 base and J by 11 bases, with 18 bases between them. CDR3 protein: CASSLGEGLLRKQFF. The CDR3 region has the DNA TGTGCCAGCAGCTTAGGGGAAGGACTCCTCAGGAAGCAGTTCTTC.

The chain recombines TRBV9 with TRBJ2-2; 7 bases agree with TRBD2. The J segment lost 3 bases and the V segment lost 4 bases, leaving 6 bases of the junction unmatched. The CDR3 length is 15 residues. The germline V gene has CDR1 SGDLS and CDR2 YYNGEE. The DNA for the CDR3 is TGTGCCAGCAGCCCTAGGACTAGTGACACCGGGGAGCTGTTTTTT. This gives the protein CASSPRTSDTGELFF.

V and J are TRBV7-3 and TRBJ2-3, with D maybe TRBD1 (5 bases). The CDR3 spans 14 residues. Germline lookup yields CDR1 SGHTA and CDR2 FQGTGA. V was cut by 3 bases and J by 5 bases, with 12 bases left in between. This CDR3 reads CASSFQGFGDTQYF. The CDR3 DNA is TGTGCCAGCAGCTTTCAGGGATTCGGAGATACGCAGTATTTT.

The chain couples TRBV7-2 to TRBJ2-3; the match to TRBD2 covers 8 bases. The CDR3 covers 16 residues. Germline V gene data show CDR1 as SGHTA and CDR2 as FQGNSA. Trimming cost V 8 bases and J 4 bases; bases outside gene matches: 14. The CDR3 coding sequence is TGTGCCAGCCTAAGAAGTTGGACGGGAGGGGCAGATACGCAGTATTTT. As protein: CASLRSWTGGADTQYF.

The chain employs TRBV19 and TRBJ1-6; 9 bases are a match to TRBD1. Trimming removed 5 bases from V and 5 bases from J; junction bases left unmatched: 10. The CDR3 has 17 amino acids. Germline CDR1 and CDR2: LNHDA and SQIVND (reference sequence). CDR3 region: CASSPTGGASHNSPLHF. CDR3 sequence (DNA): TGTGCCAGTAGTCCTACAGGGGGCGCTTCCCATAATTCACCCCTCCACTTT.

The chain couples TRBV11-2 to TRBJ2-5; TRBD1 matches 10 bases. Germline V gene lookup returns CDR1 SGHAT and CDR2 FQNNGV. Trimming took 5 bases from V and 5 from J; bases not matched to a gene: 8. This CDR3 is built from 15 residues. The CDR3 region is CASSRRQGATETQYF. The CDR3 DNA is TGTGCCAGCAGCCGACGACAGGGGGCGACGGAGACCCAGTACTTC.

The chain couples TRBV7-2 to TRBJ1-5; D not resolved. The CDR3 is 15 residues long. Trimming took off 1 base at V and 7 bases at J, with 14 bases between the two ends. The germline V gene has CDR1 SGHTA and CDR2 FQGNSA. DNA of the CDR3: TGTGCCAGCAGCTTAGTCACAAGAGGGAACCAGCCCCAGCATTTT. This gives the protein CASSLVTRGNQPQHF.

This clone has just a few counts. V is TRBV28 and J is TRBJ1-1; D gene uncertain. This CDR3 spans 13 amino acids. The V gene's germline CDR1 is MDHEN and CDR2 SYDVKM. V was pared by 8 bases and J by 10 bases, with 20 bases between. The CDR3 region is CASLEAARVSAFF. CDR3 coding DNA: TGTGCCAGCCTCGAGGCAGCCCGGGTGTCAGCTTTCTTT.

The chain combines TRBV28 with TRBJ1-5; 10 nucleotides agree with TRBD1. Germline V gene data show CDR1 as MDHEN and CDR2 as SYDVKM. The trim removed 4 bases at V and 4 bases at J, leaving 10 bases unmatched. This CDR3 has 17 residues. The CDR3 region has the DNA TGTGCCAGCAGTTCCGCAGCTAGGACAGGGGGGAATCAGCCCCAGCATTTT. As protein: CASSSAARTGGNQPQHF.

The chain carries TRBV4-3 and TRBJ1-1; 7 bases line up with TRBD1. V lost 0 bases and J lost 5; bases outside the gene matches: 9. CDR3 length: 16 residues. CDR1 LGHNA and CDR2 YSLEER come from the germline V gene. The CDR3 spells CASSQEAGGYGTEAFF. In nucleotides, the CDR3 is TGCGCCAGCAGCCAAGAGGCAGGGGGATATGGGACTGAAGCTTTCTTT.

This clone was counted between two and nine times. This chain uses TRBV15 with TRBJ1-2; the match to TRBD1 covers 8 bases. The CDR3 sequence is 15 residues long. Looked up from germline, CDR1 is LNHNV and CDR2 is YYDKDF (reference sequence). Trimming cost V 5 bases and J 1 base; bases outside gene matches: 6. For the CDR3, the DNA is TGTGCCACCAGCGGCCAGGGGGCGCGTAACTATGGCTACACCTTC. Protein product: CATSGQGARNYGYTF.